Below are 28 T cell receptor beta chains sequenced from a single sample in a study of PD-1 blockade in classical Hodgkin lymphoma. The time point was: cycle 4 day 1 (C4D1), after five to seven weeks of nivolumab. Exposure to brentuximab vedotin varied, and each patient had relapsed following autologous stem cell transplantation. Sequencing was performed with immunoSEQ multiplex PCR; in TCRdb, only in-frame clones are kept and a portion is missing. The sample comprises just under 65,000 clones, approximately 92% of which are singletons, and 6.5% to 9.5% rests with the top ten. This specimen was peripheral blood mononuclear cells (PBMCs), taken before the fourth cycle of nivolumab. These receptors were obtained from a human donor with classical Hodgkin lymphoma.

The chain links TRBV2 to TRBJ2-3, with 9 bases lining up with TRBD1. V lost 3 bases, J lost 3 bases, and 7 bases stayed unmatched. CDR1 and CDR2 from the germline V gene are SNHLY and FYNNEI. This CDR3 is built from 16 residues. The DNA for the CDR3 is TGTGCCAGCAGTGATAGGGGGACAGGGACGACAGATACGCAGTATTTT. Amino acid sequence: CASSDRGTGTTDTQYF.

The CDR3 spells CASGRGIEETQYF. CDR3 nucleotides: TGTGCCAGCGGTCGGGGTATTGAGGAGACCCAGTACTTC. This chain uses TRBV2 with TRBJ2-5, with D possibly being TRBD2 (5 bases). The V end was cut by 8 bases, the J end by 5 bases, with 15 bases between. The CDR3 is made up of 13 amino acids. From germline, CDR1 is SNHLY and CDR2 FYNNEI.

CDR3 nucleotides: TGTGCCAGTAGTGAAACCGACAGGGTAGCCAATGAGCAGTTCTTC. Protein sequence: CASSETDRVANEQFF. V usage is TRBV19 and J usage is TRBJ2-1; 7 bases map to TRBD1. The J segment lost 6 bases and the V segment lost 5 bases, leaving 10 bases of the junction unmatched. CDR1 is LNHDA, CDR2 SQIVND, per germline (reference sequence). The CDR3 has 15 residues.

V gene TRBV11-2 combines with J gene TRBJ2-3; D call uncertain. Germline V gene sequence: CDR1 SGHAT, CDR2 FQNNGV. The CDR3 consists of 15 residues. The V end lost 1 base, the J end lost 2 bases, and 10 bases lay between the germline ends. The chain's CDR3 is CASSLAGETTDTQYF. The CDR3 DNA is TGTGCCAGCAGCTTAGCCGGAGAAACCACAGATACGCAGTATTTT.

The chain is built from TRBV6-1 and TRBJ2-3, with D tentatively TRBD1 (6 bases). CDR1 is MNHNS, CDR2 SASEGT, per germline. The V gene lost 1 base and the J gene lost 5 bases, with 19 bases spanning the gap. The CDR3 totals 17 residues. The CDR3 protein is CASSEVVSPVRGDTQYF. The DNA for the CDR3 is TGTGCCAGCAGTGAAGTAGTTTCGCCTGTCAGGGGAGATACGCAGTATTTT.

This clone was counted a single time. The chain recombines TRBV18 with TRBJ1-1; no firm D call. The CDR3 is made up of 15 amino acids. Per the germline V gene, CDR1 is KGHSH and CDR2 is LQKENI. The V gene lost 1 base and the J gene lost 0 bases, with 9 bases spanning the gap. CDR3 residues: CASSPRPGMNTEAFF. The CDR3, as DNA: TGTGCCAGCTCACCACGACCGGGAATGAACACTGAAGCTTTCTTT.

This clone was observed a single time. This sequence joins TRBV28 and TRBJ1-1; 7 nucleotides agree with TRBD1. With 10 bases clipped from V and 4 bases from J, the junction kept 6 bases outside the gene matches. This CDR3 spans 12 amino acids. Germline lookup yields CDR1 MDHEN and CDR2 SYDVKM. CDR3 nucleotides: TGTGCCACCATGGACAGGCCCACTGAAGCTTTCTTT. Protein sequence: CATMDRPTEAFF.

The CDR3 DNA reads TGTGCCATCAGTTACCAGAACTACGAGCAGTACTTC. Protein product: CAISYQNYEQYF. V gene TRBV10-3 combines with J gene TRBJ2-7; D is undetermined. Trimming left V 5 bases short and J 3 bases short, with 8 bases between. CDR1 and CDR2 from the germline V gene are ENHRY and SYGVKD. This CDR3 comprises 12 residues.

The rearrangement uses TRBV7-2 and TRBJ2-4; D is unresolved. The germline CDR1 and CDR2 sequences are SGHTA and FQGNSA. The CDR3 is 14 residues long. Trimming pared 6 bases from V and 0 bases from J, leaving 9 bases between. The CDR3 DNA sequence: TGTGCCAGCAGTTCCGGGCTAGCCAAAAACATTCAGTACTTC. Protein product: CASSSGLAKNIQYF. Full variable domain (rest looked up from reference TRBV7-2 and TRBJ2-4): GAGVSQSPSNKVTEKGKDVELRCDPISGHTALYWYRQSLGQGLEFLIYFQGNSAPDKSGLPSDRFSAERTGGSVSTLTIQRTQQEDSAVYLCASSSGLAKNIQYFGAGTRLSVL.

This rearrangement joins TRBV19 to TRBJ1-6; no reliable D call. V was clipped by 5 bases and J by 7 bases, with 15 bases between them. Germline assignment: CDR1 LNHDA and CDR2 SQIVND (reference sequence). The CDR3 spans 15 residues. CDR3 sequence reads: CASSLTSTGNSPLHF. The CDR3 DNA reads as TGTGCCAGTAGTCTGACCTCGACGGGGAATTCACCCCTCCACTTT.

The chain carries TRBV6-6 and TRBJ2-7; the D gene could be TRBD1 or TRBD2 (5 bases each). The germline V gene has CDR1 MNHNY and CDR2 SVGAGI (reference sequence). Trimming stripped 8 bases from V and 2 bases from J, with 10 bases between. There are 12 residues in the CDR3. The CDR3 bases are TGTGCCAGCCGGGGCAGTACCTACGAGCAGTACTTC. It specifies CASRGSTYEQYF.

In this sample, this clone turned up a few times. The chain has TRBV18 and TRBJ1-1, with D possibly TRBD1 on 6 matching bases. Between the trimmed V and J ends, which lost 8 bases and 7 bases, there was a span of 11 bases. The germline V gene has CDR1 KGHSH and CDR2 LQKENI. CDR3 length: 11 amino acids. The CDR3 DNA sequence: TGTGCCAGCACCACAGGGATTGAAGCTTTCTTT. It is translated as CASTTGIEAFF.

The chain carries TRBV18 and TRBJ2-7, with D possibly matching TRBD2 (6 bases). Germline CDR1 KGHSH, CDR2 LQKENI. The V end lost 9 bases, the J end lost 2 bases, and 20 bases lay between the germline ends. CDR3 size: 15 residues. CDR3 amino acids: CASSRGGASAYEQYF. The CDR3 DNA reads TGTGCCAGTTCCCGTGGAGGGGCGAGCGCCTACGAGCAGTACTTC.

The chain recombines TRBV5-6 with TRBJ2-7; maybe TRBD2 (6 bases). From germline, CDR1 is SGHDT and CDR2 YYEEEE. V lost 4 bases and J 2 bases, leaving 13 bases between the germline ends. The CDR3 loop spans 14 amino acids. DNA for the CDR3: TGTGCCAGCAGCCAATCAGCGGGCCCCTACGAGCAGTACTTC. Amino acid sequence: CASSQSAGPYEQYF.

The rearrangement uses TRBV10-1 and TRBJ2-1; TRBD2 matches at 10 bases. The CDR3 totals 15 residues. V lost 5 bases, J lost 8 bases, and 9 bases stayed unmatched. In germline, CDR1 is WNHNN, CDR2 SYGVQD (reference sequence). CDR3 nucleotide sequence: TGCGCCAGCAGTCTAAGCGGGGGGGCGGCCGATGAGCAGTTCTTC. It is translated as CASSLSGGAADEQFF.

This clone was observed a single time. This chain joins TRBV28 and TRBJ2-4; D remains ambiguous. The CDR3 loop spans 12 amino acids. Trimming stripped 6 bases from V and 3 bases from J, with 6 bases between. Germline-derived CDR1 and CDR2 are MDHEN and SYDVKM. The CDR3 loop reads CASRGDKNIQYF. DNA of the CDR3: TGTGCCAGCAGAGGAGACAAAAACATTCAGTACTTC.

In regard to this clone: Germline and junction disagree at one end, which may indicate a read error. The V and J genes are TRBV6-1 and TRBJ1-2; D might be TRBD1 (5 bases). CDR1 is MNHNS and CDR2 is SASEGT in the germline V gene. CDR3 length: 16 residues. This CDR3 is CASSEGGRYSRGGYTF. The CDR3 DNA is TGTGCCAGCAGCGAAGGTGGGAGGTACTCTCGGGGGGGCTACACCTTC.

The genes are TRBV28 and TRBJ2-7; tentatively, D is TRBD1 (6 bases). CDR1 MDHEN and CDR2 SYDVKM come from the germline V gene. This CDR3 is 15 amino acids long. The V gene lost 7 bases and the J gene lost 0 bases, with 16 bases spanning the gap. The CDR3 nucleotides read TGTGCCAGCATTAAAACAGGGTTCAACTCCTACGAGCAGTACTTC. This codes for CASIKTGFNSYEQYF.

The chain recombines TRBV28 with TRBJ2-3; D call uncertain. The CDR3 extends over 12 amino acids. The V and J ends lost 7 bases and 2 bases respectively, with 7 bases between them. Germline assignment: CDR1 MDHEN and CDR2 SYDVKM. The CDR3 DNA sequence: TGTGCCAGCACCACTCTCACAGATACGCAGTATTTT. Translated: CASTTLTDTQYF.

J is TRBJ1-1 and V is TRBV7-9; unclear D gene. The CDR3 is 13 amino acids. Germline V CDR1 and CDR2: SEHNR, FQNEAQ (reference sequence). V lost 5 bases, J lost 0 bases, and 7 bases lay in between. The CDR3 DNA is TGTGCCAGCAGCCAGGACTTGAACACTGAAGCTTTCTTT. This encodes CASSQDLNTEAFF.

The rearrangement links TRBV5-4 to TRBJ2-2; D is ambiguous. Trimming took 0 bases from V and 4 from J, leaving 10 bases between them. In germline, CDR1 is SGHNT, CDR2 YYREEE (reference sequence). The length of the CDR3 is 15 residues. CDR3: CASSLGWGFTGELFF. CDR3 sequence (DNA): TGTGCCAGCAGCTTGGGGTGGGGTTTCACCGGGGAGCTGTTTTTT.

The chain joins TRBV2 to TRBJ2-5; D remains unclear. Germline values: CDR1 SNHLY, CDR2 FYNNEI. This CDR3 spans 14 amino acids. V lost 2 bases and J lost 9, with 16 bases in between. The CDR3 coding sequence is TGTGCCAGCAGTGAACCGGGCCCTAGAGACTCCCAGTACTTC. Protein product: CASSEPGPRDSQYF.

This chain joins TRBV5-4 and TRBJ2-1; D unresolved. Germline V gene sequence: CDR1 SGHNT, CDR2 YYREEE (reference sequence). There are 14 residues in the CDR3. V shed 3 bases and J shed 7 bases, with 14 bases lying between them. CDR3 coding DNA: TGTGCCAGCAGCTATGTTGTAGGTGTGAATGAGCAGTTCTTC. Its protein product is CASSYVVGVNEQFF.

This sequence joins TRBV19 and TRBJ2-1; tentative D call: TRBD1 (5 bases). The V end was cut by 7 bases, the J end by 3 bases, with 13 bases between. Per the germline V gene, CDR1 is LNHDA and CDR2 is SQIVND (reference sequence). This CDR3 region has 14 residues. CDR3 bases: TGTGCCAGTAATCCAGGGATCATCTACAATGAGCAGTTCTTC. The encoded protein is CASNPGIIYNEQFF.

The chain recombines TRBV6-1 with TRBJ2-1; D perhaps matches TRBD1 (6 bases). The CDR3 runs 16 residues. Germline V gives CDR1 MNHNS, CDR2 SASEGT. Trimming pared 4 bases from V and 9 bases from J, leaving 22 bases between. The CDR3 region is CASSGGPGPGVVEQFF. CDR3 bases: TGTGCCAGCAGTGGGGGGCCGGGGCCAGGGGTTGTTGAGCAGTTCTTC.

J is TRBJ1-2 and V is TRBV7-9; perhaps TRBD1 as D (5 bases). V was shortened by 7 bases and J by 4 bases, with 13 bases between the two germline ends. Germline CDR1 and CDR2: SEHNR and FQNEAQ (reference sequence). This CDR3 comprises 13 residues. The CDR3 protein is CASNLQGSYGYTF. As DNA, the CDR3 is TGTGCCAGCAACCTGCAGGGAAGCTATGGCTACACCTTC.

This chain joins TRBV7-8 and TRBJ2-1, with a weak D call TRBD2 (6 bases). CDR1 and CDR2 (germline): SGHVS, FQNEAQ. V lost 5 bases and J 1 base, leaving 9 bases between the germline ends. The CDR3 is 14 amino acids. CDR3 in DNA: TGTGCCAGCAGCCCCGGGGGATCCTACAATGAGCAGTTCTTC. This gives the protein CASSPGGSYNEQFF.

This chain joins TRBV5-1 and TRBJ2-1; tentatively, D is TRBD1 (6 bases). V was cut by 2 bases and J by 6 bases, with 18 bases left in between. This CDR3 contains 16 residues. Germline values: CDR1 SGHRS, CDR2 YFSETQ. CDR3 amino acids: CASSFLDRPGPNEQFF. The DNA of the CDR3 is TGCGCCAGCAGCTTTCTAGACAGGCCGGGGCCCAATGAGCAGTTCTTC.